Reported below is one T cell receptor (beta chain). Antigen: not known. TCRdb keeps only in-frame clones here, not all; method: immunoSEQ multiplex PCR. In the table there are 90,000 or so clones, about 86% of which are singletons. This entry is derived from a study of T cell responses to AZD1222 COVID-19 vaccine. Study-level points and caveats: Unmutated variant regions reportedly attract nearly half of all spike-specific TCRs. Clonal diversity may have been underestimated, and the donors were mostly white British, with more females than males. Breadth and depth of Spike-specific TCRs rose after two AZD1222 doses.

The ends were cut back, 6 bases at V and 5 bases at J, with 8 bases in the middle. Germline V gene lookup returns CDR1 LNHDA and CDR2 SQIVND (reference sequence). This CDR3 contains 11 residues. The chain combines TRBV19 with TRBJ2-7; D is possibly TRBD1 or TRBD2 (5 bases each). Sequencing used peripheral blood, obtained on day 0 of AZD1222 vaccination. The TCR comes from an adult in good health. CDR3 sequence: CASRGRDEQYF. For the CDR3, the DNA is TGTGCCAGTAGGGGGCGGGACGAGCAGTACTTC.